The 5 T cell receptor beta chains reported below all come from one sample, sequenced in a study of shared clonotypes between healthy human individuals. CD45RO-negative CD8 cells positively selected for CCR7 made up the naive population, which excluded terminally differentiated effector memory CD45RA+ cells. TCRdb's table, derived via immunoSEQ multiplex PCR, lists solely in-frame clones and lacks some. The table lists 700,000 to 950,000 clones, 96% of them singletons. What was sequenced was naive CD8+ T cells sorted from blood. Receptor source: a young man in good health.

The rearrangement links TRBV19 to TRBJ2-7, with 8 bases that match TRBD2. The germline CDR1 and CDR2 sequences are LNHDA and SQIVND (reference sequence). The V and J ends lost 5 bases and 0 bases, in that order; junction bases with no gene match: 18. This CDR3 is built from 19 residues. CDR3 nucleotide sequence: TGTGCCAGTAGTCTCGCCGGGACTAGTACAACCGGAAGCTCCTACGAGCAGTACTTC. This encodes CASSLAGTSTTGSSYEQYF.

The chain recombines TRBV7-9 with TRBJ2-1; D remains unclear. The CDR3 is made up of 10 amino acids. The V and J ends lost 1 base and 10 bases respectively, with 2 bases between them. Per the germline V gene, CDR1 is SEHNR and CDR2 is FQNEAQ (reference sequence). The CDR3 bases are TGTGCCAGCAGCTTAGGCGAGCAGTTCTTC. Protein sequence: CASSLGEQFF.

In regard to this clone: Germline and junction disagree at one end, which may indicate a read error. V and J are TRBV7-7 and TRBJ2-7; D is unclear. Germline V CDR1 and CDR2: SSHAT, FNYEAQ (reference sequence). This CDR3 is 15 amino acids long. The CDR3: CASSFAVGVAYEQYF. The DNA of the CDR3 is TGTGCTAGCAGCTTCGCTGTAGGAGTCGCCTACGAGCAGTACTTC.

The CDR3 DNA reads as TGTGCCAGCAGTGAACCCGGGACAGGGGGCACGTGGACTGAAGCTTTCTTT. Its translation: CASSEPGTGGTWTEAFF. V is TRBV25-1 and J is TRBJ1-1; 12 bases are shared with TRBD1. The CDR3 sequence is 17 residues long. Germline-derived CDR1 and CDR2 are MGHDK and SYGVNS. Trimming cost V 2 bases and J 5 bases; bases outside gene matches: 9.

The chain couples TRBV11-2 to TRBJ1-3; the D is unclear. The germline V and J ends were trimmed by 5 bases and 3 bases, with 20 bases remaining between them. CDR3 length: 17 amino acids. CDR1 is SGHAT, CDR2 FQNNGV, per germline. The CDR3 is CASSATLDRENGNTIYF. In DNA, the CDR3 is TGTGCCAGCAGCGCTACTTTAGACCGGGAAAATGGAAACACCATATATTTT.